One and the same sample provided the 2 T cell receptor beta chains below, sequenced in a study of control samples from healthy donors and cancer patients. Repertoires were generated with immunoSEQ multiplex PCR, while TCRdb's copy carries only in-frame clones and drops some. The sample gives fewer than 20,000 clones, around 80% of which show up once; approximately 30% is in the top ten. Sequenced input: PBMCs. These receptors were obtained from a woman aged 65 to 85 with lung cancer.

The V and J genes are TRBV18 and TRBJ2-2; 7 bases are shared with TRBD1. The ends lost 4 bases at V and 2 bases at J; junction bases unmatched: 1. CDR1 KGHSH and CDR2 LQKENI come from the germline V gene. This CDR3 has 14 residues. The CDR3 is CASSRDSNTGELFF. The CDR3 DNA follows: TGTGCCAGCTCACGGGACAGCAACACCGGGGAGCTGTTTTTT.

This chain links TRBV6-6 with TRBJ1-3; D remains ambiguous. Germline V lookup: CDR1 MNHNY, CDR2 SVGAGI (reference sequence). The ends were cut back, 4 bases at V and 0 bases at J, with 4 bases in the middle. This CDR3 is built from 13 residues. CDR3 DNA: TGTGCCAGCAGTTTAATCTCTGGAAACACCATATATTTT. Protein: CASSLISGNTIYF.